One sample yielded the 3 T cell receptor beta chains listed below, sequenced in a study of cytomegalovirus exposure and HLA in healthy donors. Profiled with immunoSEQ multiplex PCR; TCRdb holds only in-frame clones, not every one. The data contain around 300,000 clones, approximately 86% of them singletons. Sequencing was done on a sample of PBMCs. These receptors all stem from a woman under 30 in good health and CMV-seronegative.

The rearrangement joins TRBV7-6 to TRBJ2-3, with TRBD2 as a possible D gene (5 bases). Trimming pared 5 bases from V and 1 base from J, leaving 22 bases between. The length of the CDR3 is 18 residues. Germline lookup yields CDR1 SGHVS and CDR2 FNYEAQ. This CDR3 reads CASSHTGLLPSGTDTQYF. The DNA of the CDR3 is TGTGCCAGCAGCCACACGGGATTACTTCCTAGTGGCACAGATACGCAGTATTTT. Filled out from reference TRBV7-6 and TRBJ2-3, the complete variable domain reads GAGVSQSPRYKVTKRGQDVALRCDPISGHVSLYWYRQALGQGPEFLTYFNYEAQQDKSGLPNDRFSAERPEGSISTLTIQRTEQRDSAMYRCASSHTGLLPSGTDTQYFGPGTRLTVL.

V is TRBV5-4 and J is TRBJ2-7; D remains ambiguous. The CDR3 spans 13 residues. Germline CDR1 is SGHNT and CDR2 is YYREEE (reference sequence). The V and J ends lost 5 bases and 0 bases respectively, with 9 bases between them. The CDR3 spells CASSGRSSYEQYF. The CDR3 coding sequence is TGTGCCAGCAGTGGTAGAAGCTCCTACGAGCAGTACTTC.

The chain joins TRBV2 to TRBJ2-7; no firm D call. CDR1 is SNHLY and CDR2 is FYNNEI in the germline V gene. The ends were cut back, 5 bases at V and 2 bases at J, with 4 bases in the middle. The CDR3 runs 11 residues. The CDR3 DNA reads as TGTGCCAGCAGTTCCGCCTACGAGCAGTACTTC. Translating it yields CASSSAYEQYF.